Listed below are T cell receptor beta chains from one sample, sequenced in a study of patients and donors after allogeneic stem cell transplantation. TCRdb passed the RT-PCR reads through MiXCR, listing each CDR3 protein once. The table records roughly 880,000 distinct CDR3 sequences, 15% to 20% of them present only once. The sequencing sample was made of blood, either unsorted or a sorted T cell fraction (not recorded which). Receptors were obtained from a human donor who was either an allogeneic HSCT recipient or a stem cell or donor lymphocyte infusion donor (not recorded which). It is not recorded whose cells these are; they may come from a transplant donor. The CDR3 runs from the conserved cysteine through the conserved F or W. A D gene is named only where the DNA matches it firmly. The size field is filled for only some rows; it gives once, few, many or a size class.

TRBV24-1	TRBD1	TRBJ2-7	few	16	TGTGCCACCAGTGACAGACGGTGGGCAGGGGGCTACGAGCAGTACTTC	CATSDRRWAGGYEQYF
TRBV15	.	TRBJ2-2	.	15	TGTGCCACCAGCAGCCTTACGGGCAGGGCCGGGGAGCTGTTTTTT	CATSSLTGRAGELFF
TRBV29-1	.	TRBJ1-1	many	13	TGCAGCGTGGGGGGACGGATGAACACTGAAGCTTTCTTT	CSVGGRMNTEAFF
TRBV18	TRBD1	TRBJ2-1	.	15	TGTGCCAGCTCACCTAAGGACAGGGCGAGCAATGAGCAGTTCTTC	CASSPKDRASNEQFF
TRBV29-1	.	TRBJ1-1	.	11	TGCAGCGCTATCGGTCAGACTGAAGCTTTCTTT	CSAIGQTEAFF
TRBV5-1	.	TRBJ2-5	.	15	TGCGCCAGCAGCTTGAAGGACCCCCAGGGGGAGACCCAGTACTTC	CASSLKDPQGETQYF
TRBV5-1	.	TRBJ1-6	.	16	TGCGCCAGCAGCCCCTCCCGGGGGGGCTATAATTCACCCCTCCACTTT	CASSPSRGGYNSPLHF
TRBV4-3	TRBD2	TRBJ2-3	few	16	TGCGCCAGCAGCCAAGTGAAGGGACTAGCTTCAGATACGCAGTATTTT	CASSQVKGLASDTQYF
TRBV27	.	TRBJ2-7	many	13	TGTGCCAGCAGTTTGGGCATTATCTACGAGCAGTACTTC	CASSLGIIYEQYF
TRBV6-5	TRBD1	TRBJ2-4	few	15	TGTGCCAGCAGTTCCGTCGACAGGGCGAAAAACATTCAGTACTTC	CASSSVDRAKNIQYF
TRBV5-1	TRBD1	TRBJ1-2	few	15	TGCGCCAGCAGCGAAGAGGGACAGGGGGCCTATGGCTACACCTTC	CASSEEGQGAYGYTF
TRBV12-3/TRBV12-4	.	TRBJ1-1	few	16	TGTGCCAGCAGTTTAAGAGTGTTCGGGGGAACCACTGAAGCTTTCTTT	CASSLRVFGGTTEAFF
TRBV4-2	.	TRBJ2-2	few	13	TGTGCCAGCAGCCAACAGGGGCCCGGGGAGCTGTTTTTT	CASSQQGPGELFF
TRBV7-2	TRBD2	TRBJ2-3	.	16	TGTGCCAGCAGCTTATGGCGGGAGGGTGGCACAGATACGCAGTATTTT	CASSLWREGGTDTQYF
TRBV20-1	TRBD2	TRBJ2-5	.	14	TGCAGTGCTAGACTAGCGGTTCAACAAGAGACCCAGTACTTC	CSARLAVQQETQYF
TRBV6-2/TRBV6-3	.	TRBJ2-4	few	11	TGTGCCAGCAGAATCCAGGGGCTTCAGTACTTC	CASRIQGLQYF
TRBV12-3/TRBV12-4	.	TRBJ1-5	few	19	TGTGCCAGCAGTGCTACCGGGACATTGGTCGAACCTAGCAATCAGCCCCAGCATTTT	CASSATGTLVEPSNQPQHF
TRBV4-1	TRBD1	TRBJ1-2	many	14	TGCGCCAGCAGCCCGGGACAGATGCTCTATGGCTACACCTTC	CASSPGQMLYGYTF
TRBV27	.	TRBJ2-3	many	15	TGTGCCAGCAGTTTAGGACAGTACAGCACAGATACGCAGTATTTT	CASSLGQYSTDTQYF
TRBV20-1	.	TRBJ1-1	.	13	TGCAGTGGTGAGGGAGGGAAGAACACTGAAGCTTTCTTT	CSGEGGKNTEAFF
TRBV7-2	TRBD2	TRBJ2-4	.	15	TGTGCCAGCAGCTTAGGGACTAGGGGCGAGAGCATTCAGTACTTC	CASSLGTRGESIQYF
TRBV5-1	.	TRBJ2-5	.	12	TGCGCCAGCTGCTTGGGTCGGGAGACCCAGTACTTC	CASCLGRETQYF
TRBV15	.	TRBJ2-7	.	14	TGTGCCACCAGCATCGCCACAGCCGGCTTCGAGCAGTACTTC	CATSIATAGFEQYF
TRBV6-1	.	TRBJ2-1	few	13	TGTGCCTCCTCTGCGGTAGTGAGCCGGGAGCAGTTCTTC	CASSAVVSREQFF
TRBV12-3/TRBV12-4	.	TRBJ1-6	few	14	TGTGCCAGCAGTTTAAGTGGGCAGGGTTCACCCCTCCACTTT	CASSLSGQGSPLHF
TRBV12-3/TRBV12-4	.	TRBJ2-1	few	14	TGTGCCAGCAGTGAGGGGGAGCCCTACAATGAGCAGTTCTTC	CASSEGEPYNEQFF
TRBV7-9	.	TRBJ1-2	.	15	TGTGCCAGCAGCTTAGTAGGAGGGTTGGACGATGGCTACACCTTC	CASSLVGGLDDGYTF
TRBV19	TRBD1	TRBJ2-7	.	15	TGTGCCAGTAGTATCAGGGGGACAGGGTCCTACGAGCAGTACTTC	CASSIRGTGSYEQYF
TRBV4-1	.	TRBJ2-5	many	12	TGCGCCAGCAGCCAAGATCTCGAGACCCAGTACTTC	CASSQDLETQYF
TRBV2	TRBD1	TRBJ1-2	.	14	TGTGCCAGCAGTGAAGCTGACAGGGGATACGGCTACACCTTC	CASSEADRGYGYTF
TRBV29-1	.	TRBJ2-7	many	12	TGCAGCGTGCAGACAGGAATATACGAGCAGTACTTC	CSVQTGIYEQYF
TRBV7-2	.	TRBJ1-1	.	15	TGTGCCAGCAGCCCGGAAGGACAGATGAACACTGAAGCTTTCTTT	CASSPEGQMNTEAFF
TRBV24-1	TRBD1	TRBJ1-5	.	19	TGTGCCACCAGTGATCGAACCGGGACAGGGAGAGGGAGCAATCAGCCCCAGCATTTT	CATSDRTGTGRGSNQPQHF
TRBV27	.	TRBJ2-5	.	13	TGTGCCAGCAGTCAGATTAGGAGAGAGACCCAGTACTTC	CASSQIRRETQYF
TRBV6-1	TRBD2	TRBJ2-1	few	15	TGTGCCAGCACTCCGTGGAGCGGGAGAGTCAATGAGCAGTTCTTC	CASTPWSGRVNEQFF